The clone carrying this TCR beta chain was counted only a few times. Its antigen is not known. V lost 7 bases, J lost 6 bases, and 21 bases lay in between. CDR1 is MNHNS, CDR2 SASEGT, per germline. The CDR3 contains 15 residues. The sample is drawn from a study of identical twins. General observations from the study: Analyses of zero insertions could be partly confounded by invariant MAIT and iNKT cells.

Healthy Caucasian individuals made up all the donors. Through template switching, a universal primer site was introduced, and the cDNA contained unique molecular identifiers. TCRdb passed the 5' RACE reads through MiXCR, listing each CDR3 protein once. The table lists hundreds of thousands of distinct CDR3 sequences, 9% to 15% of them singletons, with around 7.8% in the top ten. These same records also appear under a second study, on yellow fever vaccine responses in identical twins. From that report: After vaccination, twins' T cell response reportedly seemed partly convergent, partly personalized.

This sequence was found in a young woman in good health. Sequencing was done on a sample of CD8+ T cells sorted from blood. The chain joins TRBV6-1 to TRBJ1-2, with D possibly matching TRBD1 (5 bases). CDR3 sequence reads: CASMIGGSAGHGYTF. The DNA for the CDR3 is TGTGCCAGCATGATCGGGGGATCTGCGGGTCATGGCTACACCTTC.